This entry lists 20 T cell receptor beta chains sequenced from one sample in a study of T cells after yellow fever vaccination. TCRdb called the 5' RACE reads again in MiXCR, with one record for every CDR3 protein. The sample gives under 400,000 distinct CDR3 sequences, around 12% of which show up once; 2.5% to 3.5% is in the top ten. The specimen was CD4+ T cells sorted from PBMCs, collected 15 days after the yellow fever booster vaccination. The receptors shown here come from a man in his late teens or twenties who received the YFV17D yellow fever vaccine.

The table lists this clonotype with a few counts. The chain has TRBV28 and TRBJ2-3, with D perhaps being TRBD1 or TRBD2 (5 bases each). Trimming took 2 bases from V and 0 from J, leaving 9 bases between them. This CDR3 has 15 amino acids. CDR1 MDHEN and CDR2 SYDVKM come from the germline V gene. The CDR3 loop is CASSLPGRSTDTQYF. The CDR3 DNA follows: TGTGCCAGCAGTTTACCGGGGCGAAGCACAGATACGCAGTATTTT.

This clonotype was observed a few times. The chain employs TRBV4-3 and TRBJ2-5; 12 nucleotides agree with TRBD1. The V gene's germline CDR1 is LGHNA and CDR2 YSLEER. CDR3 length equals 17 residues. Losses at the gene ends were 1 base for V and 5 bases for J; bases not matched to a gene: 8. The DNA for the CDR3 is TGCGCCAGCAGCCAAGGCGACGGGACAGGGGGCTGGGAGACCCAGTACTTC. Translation gives CASSQGDGTGGWETQYF.

This chain links TRBV20-1 with TRBJ2-1, with D possibly TRBD2 on 5 matching bases. This CDR3 is 13 amino acids long. V was trimmed by 1 base and J by 2 bases, leaving 6 bases between them. Germline CDR1 is DFQATT and CDR2 is SNEGSKA (reference sequence). Here the CDR3 reads CSARAGTYNEQFF. CDR3 nucleotides: TGCAGTGCTAGAGCGGGGACCTACAATGAGCAGTTCTTC.

This clonotype was detected a few times. The chain recombines TRBV4-2 with TRBJ1-2; D possibly corresponds to TRBD1 (6 bases). This CDR3 is 15 amino acids long. The V end lost 0 bases, the J end lost 8 bases, and 16 bases lay between the germline ends. Germline CDR1 LGHNA, CDR2 YNFKEQ. The CDR3 here is CASSQERWGAQGYTF. The CDR3 nucleotides read TGTGCCAGCAGCCAAGAACGGTGGGGGGCGCAAGGCTACACCTTC.

V gene TRBV6-1 combines with J gene TRBJ2-7; perhaps TRBD2 as D (5 bases). This CDR3 is built from 13 residues. Germline V gene lookup returns CDR1 MNHNS and CDR2 SASEGT. Trimming removed 7 bases at V and 4 bases at J, with 14 bases between. As DNA, the CDR3 is TGTGCCAGCAAAAGCGGACGAGGTTACGAGCAGTACTTC. Residues: CASKSGRGYEQYF.

The table lists this clonotype with a few counts. The chain links TRBV20-1 to TRBJ2-5; maybe TRBD2 (5 bases). The V and J ends lost 6 bases and 1 base respectively, with 15 bases between them. The CDR3 extends over 14 amino acids. Germline CDR1 reads DFQATT; CDR2 reads SNEGSKA (reference sequence). CDR3 in amino acids: CSAKNPSSQETQYF. The CDR3 DNA reads TGCAGTGCAAAAAACCCTAGCTCCCAAGAGACCCAGTACTTC.

This clonotype was seen a handful of times. V is TRBV24-1 and J is TRBJ2-2; no clear D. Germline V gives CDR1 KGHDR, CDR2 SFDVKD. V lost 0 bases to trimming and J lost 4 bases, with 5 bases between them. This CDR3 has 14 amino acids. The CDR3 protein is CATSDLAVTGELFF. The DNA for the CDR3 is TGTGCCACCAGTGATTTGGCAGTCACCGGGGAGCTGTTTTTT.

The chain joins TRBV23-1 to TRBJ1-6, with D maybe TRBD1 (5 bases). TRBV23-1 is identified as an open reading frame with a role that is uncertain. This CDR3 is built from 19 residues. V lost 1 base and J 0 bases, leaving 16 bases between the germline ends. The CDR3 DNA reads as TGCGCCAGCAGTCAATTCCCCCGGGGGGAGAGCTCCTATAATTCACCCCTCCACTTT. It is translated as CASSQFPRGESSYNSPLHF.

The chain employs TRBV10-3 and TRBJ1-3; D might be TRBD1 (5 bases). Germline V gene sequence: CDR1 ENHRY, CDR2 SYGVKD. The V and J ends lost 4 bases and 0 bases respectively, with 13 bases between them. CDR3 length: 16 amino acids. Here the CDR3 DNA reads TGTGCCATCAGTGTTGAGGGGCCCCACTCTGGAAACACCATATATTTT. This codes for CAISVEGPHSGNTIYF.

This clonotype was detected many times. This rearrangement joins TRBV28 to TRBJ1-3; D remains unclear. The germline gives CDR1 MDHEN, CDR2 SYDVKM. V dropped 5 bases and J dropped 2 bases, with 7 bases sitting between them. This CDR3 region has 13 residues. As DNA, the CDR3 is TGTGCCAGCAGTGAACCCGCTGGAAACACCATATATTTT. Translating it yields CASSEPAGNTIYF.

The chain uses TRBV7-2 and TRBJ1-3; TRBD1 agrees at 7 bases. After removal of 1 base from V and 11 bases from J, the junction contained 5 bases not matched to a gene. Germline V CDR1 and CDR2: SGHTA, FQGNSA. This CDR3 has 13 amino acids. This chain's CDR3 is CASSLGQGGSIYF. The CDR3 DNA sequence: TGTGCCAGCAGCTTAGGACAGGGTGGGTCCATATATTTT.

This clonotype has a handful of counts. The chain combines TRBV12-3 or TRBV12-4 with TRBJ1-1, with D unclear. CDR3 size: 14 residues. The V gene lost 6 bases and the J gene lost 8 bases, with 19 bases spanning the gap. The CDR3 loop is CASRPRAPRTEAFF. CDR3 DNA sequence: TGTGCCAGCAGGCCACGCGCCCCCCGGACGGAAGCTTTCTTT.

The CDR3 spells CASLKTGAGYTEAFF. CDR3 in DNA: TGTGCCAGTCTCAAGACGGGGGCAGGGTACACTGAAGCTTTCTTT. V and J are TRBV12-3 or TRBV12-4 and TRBJ1-1; weak D call: TRBD1 (6 bases). The CDR3 is 15 amino acids. Trimming stripped 9 bases from V and 3 bases from J, with 20 bases between.

The chain carries TRBV29-1 and TRBJ2-3; 10 nucleotides match TRBD1. The germline gives CDR1 SQVTM, CDR2 ANQGSEA. V lost 7 bases and J lost 4; bases outside the gene matches: 8. This CDR3 contains 14 residues. This CDR3 is CSAATGQGPDTQYF. DNA of the CDR3: TGCAGCGCCGCGACGGGACAGGGGCCAGATACGCAGTATTTT.

The table lists this clonotype with a few counts. V gene TRBV7-2 combines with J gene TRBJ1-1; possible D gene TRBD1, 5 bases. Germline-derived CDR1 and CDR2 are SGHTA and FQGNSA. There are 14 residues in the CDR3. Deletions cut 1 base from V and 5 bases from J, with 11 bases between. The CDR3, as DNA: TGTGCCAGCAGCTTAGTGGGGGTACGAACTGAAGCTTTCTTT. This gives the protein CASSLVGVRTEAFF.

With regard to this clonotype: One end of the junction varies from germline; a read error may be responsible. The chain uses TRBV7-2 and TRBJ1-1; maybe TRBD1 (6 bases). Germline CDR1 and CDR2: SGHTA and FQGNSA. The CDR3 has 13 amino acids. The CDR3 is CASCFGRGTEAFF. DNA of the CDR3: TGTGCCAGCTGCTTCGGCAGGGGCACTGAAGCTTTCTTT. Filled out from reference TRBV7-2 and TRBJ1-1, the complete variable domain reads GAGVSQSPSNKVTEKGKDVELRCDPISGHTALYWYRQSLGQGLEFLIYFQGNSAPDKSGLPSDRFSAERTGGSVSTLTIQRTQQEDSAVYLCASCFGRGTEAFFGQGTRLTVV.

The chain joins TRBV7-9 to TRBJ2-2, with TRBD1 matching over 9 bases. Germline CDR1 and CDR2: SEHNR and FQNEAQ (reference sequence). The J segment lost 6 bases and the V segment lost 6 bases, leaving 11 bases of the junction unmatched. CDR3 length equals 16 residues. For the CDR3, the DNA is TGTGCCAGCAGTCCACCGGGACAGGGAGGTTCCGGGGAGCTGTTTTTT. Amino acid sequence: CASSPPGQGGSGELFF.

This clonotype was picked up many times. The chain uses TRBV7-3 and TRBJ2-7, with D unresolved. CDR1 is SGHTA, CDR2 FQGTGA, per germline. The CDR3 contains 14 residues. V shed 6 bases and J shed 4 bases, with 16 bases lying between them. The CDR3 DNA reads TGTGCCAGCAGACCCCGCAGGTCCGTTTACGAGCAGTACGTC. Translating it yields CASRPRRSVYEQYV.

A few counts support this clonotype. The chain uses TRBV2 and TRBJ2-1, with D hard to call. The germline V gene has CDR1 SNHLY and CDR2 FYNNEI. The CDR3 has 13 residues. With 6 bases removed from V and 2 bases from J, the gap between germline ends came to 8 bases. In DNA, the CDR3 is TGTGCCAGCAGGGGCGGCCCCTACAATGAGCAGTTCTTC. It is translated as CASRGGPYNEQFF.

The chain has TRBV7-3 and TRBJ2-2, with 7 nucleotides matching TRBD1. Germline assignment: CDR1 SGHTA and CDR2 FQGTGA. V lost 5 bases to trimming and J lost 2 bases; unmatched junction nucleotides: 8. This CDR3 has 16 amino acids. The CDR3 reads CASSPLGTANTGELFF. CDR3 coding DNA: TGTGCCAGCAGCCCTCTAGGGACAGCAAACACCGGGGAGCTGTTTTTT.